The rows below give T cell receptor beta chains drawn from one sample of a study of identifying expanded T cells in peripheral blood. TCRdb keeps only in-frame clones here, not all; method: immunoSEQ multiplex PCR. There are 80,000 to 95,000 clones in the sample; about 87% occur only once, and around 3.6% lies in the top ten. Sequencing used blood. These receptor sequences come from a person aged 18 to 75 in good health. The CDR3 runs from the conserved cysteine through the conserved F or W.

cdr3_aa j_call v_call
CASSQESLADRGTQYF TRBJ2-3 TRBV4-2
CASIPRGTSGNQPQHF TRBJ1-5 TRBV27
CASSQEGQRTDTQYF TRBJ2-3 TRBV4-3
CAISITSGRDYEQYF TRBJ2-7 TRBV10-3
CASSQVGQVFYGYTF TRBJ1-2 TRBV4-1
CASASGGSGNTIYF TRBJ1-3 TRBV10-1
CSVGQTDYNEQFF TRBJ2-1 TRBV29-1
CASSVDRGITEAFF TRBJ1-1 TRBV27
CASSTAGRSTPYEQYF TRBJ2-7 TRBV7-9
CAWREKTARSLYGYTF TRBJ1-2 TRBV30
CASSPGVYEQYF TRBJ2-7 TRBV18
CASSPGTGANQPQHF TRBJ1-5 TRBV7-2
CASSPLGLAGGNTGELFF TRBJ2-2 TRBV27
CASSDGGGADTQYF TRBJ2-3 TRBV6-5
CAISEHGTGNTEAFF TRBJ1-1 TRBV10-3
CASSDQEGEKLFF TRBJ1-4 TRBV9
CASSLYLTGGFTGELFF TRBJ2-2 TRBV5-6
CASSQEATRGIDTQYF TRBJ2-3 TRBV4-2
CASSEPGAYEQYF TRBJ2-7 TRBV6-1
CASSVKDFQETQYF TRBJ2-5 TRBV5-4
CASSLGSVNGDGYTF TRBJ1-2 TRBV7-3
CASSSGTDSGELFF TRBJ2-2 TRBV6-4
CASSITSGSAYNEQFF TRBJ2-1 TRBV19
CASSSRTSGRAQLSSYEQYF TRBJ2-7 TRBV27
CASSLLAAQETQYF TRBJ2-5 TRBV7-9
CAWSGQATYGYTF TRBJ1-2 TRBV30
CASSSDLSYEQYF TRBJ2-7 TRBV13
CASISSGDNEQFF TRBJ2-1 TRBV27
CASSETSTNTGELFF TRBJ2-2 TRBV6-4
CASSEAQGTEAFF TRBJ1-1 TRBV6-1
CASSERAGRTDTQYF TRBJ2-3 TRBV9
CASSLVSGYHQPQHF TRBJ1-5 TRBV28
CASSSTSGGADTQYF TRBJ2-3 TRBV5-1
CASRQGLNVLTF TRBJ2-6 TRBV5-1
CASQEPSAGELFF TRBJ2-2 TRBV5-1
CASSSPQGAGTGELFF TRBJ2-2 TRBV7-3
CASSPLHRGTQYF TRBJ2-5 TRBV9
CASSEGSYEQYF TRBJ2-7 TRBV10-1
CASSQSESLPHIYGYTF TRBJ1-2 TRBV23-1
CASSPRQPREAQHF TRBJ1-5 TRBV18
CASSEASGGSNEQFF TRBJ2-1 TRBV6-4
CSAADNEQFF TRBJ2-1 TRBV20-1
CASSFFNEQFF TRBJ2-1 TRBV6-1
CASSRGTAHEQYF TRBJ2-7 TRBV6-5
CASSVTSLAGGNEQFF TRBJ2-1 TRBV9
CASSLAGAGAYEQYF TRBJ2-7 TRBV5-4
CASRAIAGGPSNEQFF TRBJ2-1 TRBV6-4
CASSLGQGAHTQYF TRBJ2-3 TRBV27
CASAPWDRNTGELFF TRBJ2-2 TRBV7-3
CAWSVHRGFVGSGNTIYF TRBJ1-3 TRBV30
CKAGGSYEQYF TRBJ2-7 TRBV20-1
CASSQGLTNEQFF TRBJ2-1 TRBV6-5
CARGDKKETQYF TRBJ2-5 TRBV2
CASSLAVARDGETQYF TRBJ2-5 TRBV5-8
CASASEQETQYF TRBJ2-5 TRBV6-6
CASSLGARDRERGKLFF TRBJ1-4 TRBV7-9
CASSLELGADTQYF TRBJ2-3 TRBV5-1
CASSLASRGGEKLFF TRBJ1-4 TRBV5-1